The 9 T cell receptor beta chains presented below share a single source sample, sequenced in a study of cytomegalovirus exposure and HLA in healthy donors. PCR amplification relied on 60 Vbeta primers (plus 13 Jbeta primers). Some clones are missing from TCRdb's copy, which holds only in-frame ones; the method was immunoSEQ multiplex PCR. Of about 120,000 clones listed, approximately 72% are singletons. What was sequenced was PBMCs. All receptors come from a man aged 18 to 30 in good health and CMV-seronegative.

Worth noting for this clone: One end of the junction is discordant with germline, which a read error may explain. The J gene is TRBJ2-2, the V gene TRBV7-9; 7 bases match TRBD1. Germline CDR1 is SEHNR and CDR2 is FQNEAQ (reference sequence). There are 15 residues in the CDR3. This CDR3 reads CSSSGRQGNTGELFF. The CDR3 nucleotides are TGTTCCAGCAGCGGAAGACAGGGAAACACCGGGGAGCTGTTTTTT.

The chain employs TRBV5-1 and TRBJ1-2; 9 nucleotides match TRBD1. V was clipped by 4 bases and J by 9 bases; unmatched bases: 13. The CDR3 extends over 15 amino acids. Germline loops: CDR1 SGHRS, CDR2 YFSETQ. In DNA form, the CDR3 reads TGCGCCAGCAGCCTAGGGGGGCCAGGGACAGGGAGCTACACCTTC. Its translation is CASSLGGPGTGSYTF.

The gene calls are TRBV4-1 and TRBJ1-1, with D hard to call. V was cut by 1 base and J by 0 bases, with 6 bases left in between. Germline lookup yields CDR1 MGHRA and CDR2 YSYEKL. There are 14 residues in the CDR3. CDR3 sequence (DNA): TGCGCCAGCAGCCAAGCCCAGTTGAACACTGAAGCTTTCTTT. Amino acids: CASSQAQLNTEAFF.

The V call is TRBV5-1, the J call TRBJ1-1; tentatively, D is TRBD1 (6 bases). From germline, CDR1 is SGHRS and CDR2 YFSETQ. The CDR3 contains 14 residues. Trimming removed 2 bases at V and 4 bases at J, with 12 bases between. For the CDR3, the DNA is TGCGCCAGCAGCTTATCCCAAGGGGGCACTGAAGCTTTCTTT. Its protein is CASSLSQGGTEAFF.

CDR3 DNA sequence: TGTGCCAGCAGTCGGGGTACAGCAAGCTCCTACAATGAGCAGTTCTTC. Its protein product is CASSRGTASSYNEQFF. The J gene is TRBJ2-1, the V gene TRBV5-4; D perhaps matches TRBD2 (5 bases). Trimming removed 5 bases at V and 0 bases at J, with 15 bases between. This CDR3 is built from 16 residues. Germline lookup yields CDR1 SGHNT and CDR2 YYREEE (reference sequence).

The chain links TRBV10-3 to TRBJ2-7; 7 nucleotides match TRBD1. The CDR3 is made up of 14 amino acids. CDR1 ENHRY and CDR2 SYGVKD come from the germline V gene. The V gene end was trimmed by 7 bases and the J gene end by 3 bases; junction bases not matched to a gene: 9. The CDR3 loop reads CAINNRGSFYEQYF. The CDR3 DNA sequence: TGTGCCATCAATAACAGGGGAAGCTTCTACGAGCAGTACTTC.

The chain is built from TRBV30 and TRBJ2-2; TRBD1 agrees at 7 bases. V lost 3 bases, J lost 3 bases, and 4 bases stayed unmatched. The CDR3 covers 14 residues. CDR1 and CDR2 (germline): GTSNPN, SVGIG (reference sequence). The CDR3, as DNA: TGTGCCTGGAGCGCAGGGGGATACACCGGGGAGCTGTTTTTT. Translating it yields CAWSAGGYTGELFF.

The chain carries TRBV7-9 and TRBJ2-2; D call uncertain. Germline values: CDR1 SEHNR, CDR2 FQNEAQ (reference sequence). The CDR3 spans 15 residues. The V and J ends lost 1 base and 1 base respectively, with 7 bases between them. CDR3 sequence (DNA): TGTGCCAGCAGCTTAGGTACAATGAACACCGGGGAGCTGTTTTTT. It yields the protein CASSLGTMNTGELFF.

The rearrangement joins TRBV2 to TRBJ2-3; D possibly corresponds to TRBD1 (6 bases). Germline V lookup: CDR1 SNHLY, CDR2 FYNNEI. V was cut by 6 bases and J by 6 bases, with 19 bases left in between. This CDR3 is 15 amino acids long. DNA of the CDR3: TGTGCCAGCAGAGCCGGGACGCAAAGGGGGGATACGCAGTATTTT. Translating it yields CASRAGTQRGDTQYF.